Reported below is one T cell receptor beta chain. These data originate in a study of blood T cell repertoires in COVID-19. Study overall: Italy, Spain and the United States were the sources of the convalescent and acute COVID-19 samples. Sources were T cells, B-cell-depleted T cells, or PBMCs; the material itself was cDNA or gDNA.

Seattle-derived patients entered the study during active infection and were followed longitudinally. Methods used by the authors: Nucleated cell number was recorded as an estimate derived from reference gene primer amplification. Clones were read by immunoSEQ multiplex PCR, and TCRdb kept only the in-frame ones, dropping some. V, J and clone size were drawn from that table, and D and trimming were deduced from the DNA. The sample holds fewer than 50,000 clones, 90% to 95% seen once. V was pared by 6 bases and J by 8 bases, with 3 bases of the junction left unmatched. The germline V gene encodes CDR1 SNHLY and CDR2 FYNNEI. CDR3 length: 12 residues.

J is TRBJ1-4 and V is TRBV2; the match to TRBD1 covers 7 bases. This clonotype was sampled from a man aged 50 to 59 with COVID-19, enrolled during active disease. Sequenced sample: peripheral blood. CDR3 coding DNA: TGTGCCAGCAGAGGGGACAGCGAAAAACTGTTTTTT. Its protein is CASRGDSEKLFF.